This TCR beta chain emerged from a study of blood T cells in healthy people across ages. The CDR3 runs to 15 residues. Germline V lookup: CDR1 MNHEY, CDR2 SVGEGT. Through a sample-barcoded 5' primer and a J-beta primer mix, a second PCR was run for roughly 7 to 12 cycles. TCRdb called the 5' RACE reads again in MiXCR, with one record for every CDR3 protein. The data show some 930,000 distinct CDR3 sequences, with almost 30% seen just once and roughly a tenth held by the top ten. A remark on this clonotype: Its antigen is not identified. A much bigger clone sits one base away, suggesting this may be a read error.

Findings and caveats of the study: With donor CMV status unknown, expanded clonotype changes were possibly confounded.

The sample was also reused in another study, on T cells of mothers and their children. Turning to that study: Each mother gave over 9.5 million TCR beta CDR3 reads; each child, a few million. Related mother-child pairs shared slightly more overlap than unrelated pairs, but the difference was non-significant.

This receptor was identified in a woman aged 40-49 years in good health. Sequencing was carried out using blood. The chain has TRBV6-2 or TRBV6-3 and TRBJ1-2; D unresolved. The CDR3 DNA reads TGTGCCAGCAGTCCAAGAAGAGGTTTGAGCTATGGCCACACCTTC. Encoded protein: CASSPRRGLSYGHTF.